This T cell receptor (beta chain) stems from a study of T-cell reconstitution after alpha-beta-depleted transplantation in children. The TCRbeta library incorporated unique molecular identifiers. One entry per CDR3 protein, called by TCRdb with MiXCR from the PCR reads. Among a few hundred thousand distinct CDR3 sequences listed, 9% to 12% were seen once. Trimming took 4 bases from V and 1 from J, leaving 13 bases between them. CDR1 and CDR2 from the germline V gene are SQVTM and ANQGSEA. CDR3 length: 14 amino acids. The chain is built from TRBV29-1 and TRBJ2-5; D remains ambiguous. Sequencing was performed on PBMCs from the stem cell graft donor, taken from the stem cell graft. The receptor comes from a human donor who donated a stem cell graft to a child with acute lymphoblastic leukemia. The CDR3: CSVGPGGFQETQYF. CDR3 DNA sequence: TGCAGCGTTGGCCCAGGTGGTTTCCAAGAGACCCAGTACTTC.